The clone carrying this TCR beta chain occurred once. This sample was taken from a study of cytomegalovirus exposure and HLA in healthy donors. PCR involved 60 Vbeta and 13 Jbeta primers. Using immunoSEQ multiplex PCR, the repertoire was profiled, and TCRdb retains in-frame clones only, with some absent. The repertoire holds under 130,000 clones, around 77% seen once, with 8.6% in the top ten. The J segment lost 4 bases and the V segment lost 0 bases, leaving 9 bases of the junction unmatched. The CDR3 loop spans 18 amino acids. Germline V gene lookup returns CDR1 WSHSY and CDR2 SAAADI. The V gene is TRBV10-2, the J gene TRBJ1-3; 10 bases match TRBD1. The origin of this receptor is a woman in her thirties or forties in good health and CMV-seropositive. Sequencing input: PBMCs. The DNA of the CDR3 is TGCGCCAGCAGTGAGTCCCCGGGACAGGGGAGGTACGGAAACACCATATATTTT. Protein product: CASSESPGQGRYGNTIYF.